A selection of T cell receptor beta chains follows, all from one sample in a study of cytomegalovirus exposure and HLA in healthy donors. Using immunoSEQ multiplex PCR, the repertoire was profiled, and TCRdb retains in-frame clones only, with some absent. The sample shows more than 140,000 clones, around three fifths of them seen only once. Source material: PBMCs. All receptors come from a woman in her 30s in good health and CMV-seropositive. The CDR3 runs from the conserved cysteine through the conserved F or W. The order of the fields is J gene, V gene, CDR3 protein.

>TRBJ2-1|TRBV7-9
CASRPTGTSGNEQFF
>TRBJ1-2|TRBV19
CASSMEGRNYGYTF
>TRBJ2-7|TRBV28
CASSLLGRTPYF
>TRBJ2-2|TRBV2
CASQLEYGELFF
>TRBJ1-1|TRBV5-1
CASSLMLTGVDTEAFF
>TRBJ1-1|TRBV5-6
CASKYTANTEAFF
>TRBJ1-3|TRBV9
CASSAPTGPRNTIYF
>TRBJ2-2|TRBV15
CATKTTGNTGELFF
>TRBJ1-2|TRBV6-1
CASSPAFWRVYGYTF
>TRBJ2-5|TRBV27
CASSLGRGQETQYF
>-|TRBV30
CAWAERYEQYF
>TRBJ1-5|TRBV7-8
CASSSTQGWRLGNQPQHF
>TRBJ2-1|TRBV7-9
CASSQGGTGPSYNEQFF
>TRBJ2-7|TRBV30
CAWSRGGVGEQYF
>TRBJ2-5|TRBV2
CASSEGGGQRETQYF
>TRBJ2-2|TRBV5-1
CASSPDPRGTGELFF
>TRBJ2-7|TRBV27
CASSPTQTGSYEQYF
>TRBJ1-2|TRBV7-2
CASSSVSPSVVNYGYTF
>TRBJ1-1|TRBV19
CASSSGVNTEAFF
>TRBJ2-7|TRBV6-1
CASSAAGFYEQYF
>TRBJ1-2|TRBV7-9
CASSLDGTDRGYTF
>TRBJ1-4|TRBV15
CATSIMDRGREKLFF
>TRBJ2-5|TRBV4-2
CASSPGLAGGPYQETQYF
>TRBJ2-3|TRBV5-1
CASSWGVEEDTQYF
>TRBJ2-3|TRBV9
CASSVQTDTQYF
>TRBJ2-7|TRBV11-3
CASSFNRGEFGEQYF
>TRBJ2-5|TRBV7-2
CASSLVLAGGAGETQYF
>TRBJ1-4|TRBV11-2
CASSPPDSGNEKLFF
>TRBJ2-7|TRBV11-2
CASSPLGARPDEQYF
>TRBJ2-7|TRBV6-6
CASSYSGQGTYEQYF
>TRBJ1-6|TRBV6-6
CASIPPGGNSPLHF
>TRBJ2-6|TRBV7-8
CASSQGGPGGYSGANVLTF
>TRBJ2-7|TRBV9
CASSVDGATTYEQYF
>TRBJ2-3|TRBV18
CASSPNPDTQYF
>TRBJ2-5|TRBV4-1
CASSRRTAGQETQYF
>TRBJ1-2|TRBV2
CASRQGSYGYTF
>TRBJ1-4|TRBV4-1
CASSLSQGLGEKLFF
>TRBJ2-7|TRBV29-1
CSVEDWGDRGDYYEQYF
>TRBJ1-5|TRBV6-1
CASSELAGGINQPQHF
>TRBJ1-1|TRBV5-1
CASSRGTGAGWGAEAFF
>TRBJ2-5|TRBV28
CASSQGRLETQYF
>TRBJ2-7|TRBV14
CASSPRDRSYEQYF
>TRBJ2-7|TRBV7-8
CASSDAFSKGAPYEQYF
>TRBJ2-7|TRBV11-3
CASSLRHDGEQYF
>TRBJ2-5|TRBV28
CASSWAGPTRTQYF
>TRBJ2-3|TRBV9
CASSLPGDTQYF
>TRBJ2-2|TRBV10-2
CASSEIIASGSSGELFF